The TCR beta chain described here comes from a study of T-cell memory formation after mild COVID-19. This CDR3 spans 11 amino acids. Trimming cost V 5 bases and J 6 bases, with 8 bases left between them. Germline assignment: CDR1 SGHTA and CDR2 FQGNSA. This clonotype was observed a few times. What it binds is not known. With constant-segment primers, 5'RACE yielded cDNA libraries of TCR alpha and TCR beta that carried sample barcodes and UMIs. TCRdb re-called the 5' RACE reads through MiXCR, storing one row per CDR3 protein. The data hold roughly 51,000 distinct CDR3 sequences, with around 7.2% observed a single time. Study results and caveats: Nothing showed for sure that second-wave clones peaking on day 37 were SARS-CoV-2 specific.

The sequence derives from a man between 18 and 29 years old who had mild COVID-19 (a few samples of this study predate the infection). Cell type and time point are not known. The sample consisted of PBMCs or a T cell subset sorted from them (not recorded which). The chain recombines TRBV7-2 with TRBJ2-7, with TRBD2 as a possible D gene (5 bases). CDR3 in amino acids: CASSRGGEQYF. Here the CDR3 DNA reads TGTGCCAGCAGCCGGGGTGGCGAGCAGTACTTC.